Listed here are 4 T cell receptor beta chains from one sample, sequenced in a study of blood T cell repertoires in COVID-19. TCRdb's copy holds only in-frame clones and misses some; the assay was immunoSEQ multiplex PCR. The repertoire includes roughly 120,000 clones, around 81% of them detected once, and about 2.3% sits in the top ten. Sample: peripheral blood. The origin of the receptors is a man aged 65 to 79 with acute or convalescent COVID-19.

Here the CDR3 DNA reads TGTGCCAGCAGTGAGCGATCTGGGGCCAACGTCCTGACTTTC. This codes for CASSERSGANVLTF. The rearrangement joins TRBV6-4 to TRBJ2-6; D uncertain. Germline-derived CDR1 and CDR2 are MRHNA and SNTAGT. The CDR3 runs to 14 residues. Deletions cut 3 bases from V and 1 base from J, with 4 bases between.

The chain is built from TRBV30 and TRBJ1-2; D call uncertain. Between the trimmed V and J ends, which lost 4 bases and 8 bases, there was a span of 14 bases. Germline V lookup: CDR1 GTSNPN, CDR2 SVGIG (reference sequence). The CDR3 totals 12 residues. The CDR3 here is CAWTGEGNGYTF. CDR3 coding DNA: TGTGCCTGGACGGGAGAAGGAAACGGCTACACCTTC. The complete variable domain, with remaining parts taken from reference TRBV30 and TRBJ1-2, reads SQTIHQWPATLVQPVGSPLSLECTVEGTSNPNLYWYRQAAGRGLQLLFYSVGIGQISSEVPQNLSASRPQDRQFILSSKKLLLSDSGFYLCAWTGEGNGYTFGSGTRLTVV.

The chain carries TRBV7-6 and TRBJ2-1; 10 bases are a match to TRBD2. Losses at the gene ends were 1 base for V and 6 bases for J; bases not matched to a gene: 6. The CDR3 is 16 residues long. The V gene's germline CDR1 is SGHVS and CDR2 FNYEAQ. CDR3 nucleotides: TGTGCCAGCAGCTTAGGAGTAGCGGGGGGTTTCAATGAGCAGTTCTTC. Amino acid sequence: CASSLGVAGGFNEQFF.

The V and J genes are TRBV5-6 and TRBJ2-4; possibly TRBD2 for D (6 bases). Trimming removed 0 bases at V and 4 bases at J, with 8 bases between. CDR1 is SGHDT and CDR2 is YYEEEE in the germline V gene. CDR3 size: 14 residues. The CDR3: CASSLAGVKNIQYF. The DNA for the CDR3 is TGTGCCAGCAGCTTGGCGGGGGTAAAAAACATTCAGTACTTC.